The rows below give T cell receptor beta chains drawn from one sample of a study of tumor-infiltrating lymphocytes in primary liver carcinoma. TCRdb analysed the multiplex PCR reads with MiXCR anew, one entry per CDR3 protein. The data hold a few hundred thousand distinct CDR3 sequences, with about 50% observed a single time. Sequences were obtained from peripheral blood. These receptors were collected from a young woman with primary liver carcinoma and hepatitis B virus infection. CDR3s include the opening cysteine and the closing phenylalanine or tryptophan. A D gene is named only where the DNA matches it firmly. Expanded clones are given a class, and other clones once, few, many or no size at all.

DNA,CDR3,V,D,J,size
TGTGCCAGCAGTGAATCCGGGAACTGTGGCTACACCTTC,CASSESGNCGYTF,TRBV6-1,NA,TRBJ1-2,NA
TGTGCCAGCAGTTATGAACAGTTCACTGAAGCTTTCTTT,CASSYEQFTEAFF,TRBV6-5,NA,TRBJ1-1,NA
TGTGCCAGCAGTTTAGGGGTTAACTATGGCTACACCTTC,CASSLGVNYGYTF,TRBV12-3/TRBV12-4,NA,TRBJ1-2,few
TGTGCCAGCAGCCAAAGTAGAACTAGCGGGAGGGCCGGGCTCGAGCAGTACTTC,CASSQSRTSGRAGLEQYF,TRBV4-2,TRBD2,TRBJ2-7,many
TGTGCCAGCAATTCCCCGGCAGATGCGAACACTGAAGCTTTCTTT,CASNSPADANTEAFF,TRBV6-2/TRBV6-3,NA,TRBJ1-1,NA
TGTGCCAGCCAACTTACTAGCGGGAGTGGCGAGCAGTACTTC,CASQLTSGSGEQYF,TRBV6-2/TRBV6-3,TRBD2,TRBJ2-7,few
TGTGCCAGTAGCAAACGGGGGGCAGGGGAAGAGATCCAGTACTTC,CASSKRGAGEEIQYF,TRBV7-8,NA,TRBJ2-5,NA
TGTGCCAGCAGCACCGGACTCGCCCGGGGCCCCCAAAATGAGCAGTTCTTC,CASSTGLARGPQNEQFF,TRBV11-3,NA,TRBJ2-1,many
TGTGCCAGCAGTTTAGCAGACAGGGTGAACACTGAAGTTTTCTTT,CASSLADRVNTEVFF,TRBV12-3/TRBV12-4,TRBD1,TRBJ1-1,NA
TGTGCCAGCAGTTACTCGATCACGGGACTAGCGGGAGTTAAGGATACGCAGTATTTT,CASSYSITGLAGVKDTQYF,TRBV6-5,TRBD2,TRBJ2-3,NA
TGTGCCAGCAGTTTGCCCCAACCCGGGGGTTCACCCCTCCACTTT,CASSLPQPGGSPLHF,TRBV6-6,NA,TRBJ1-6,NA
TGTGCCAGCAGCCATCAGGGGGCCCTCTACAATGAGCAGTTCTTC,CASSHQGALYNEQFF,TRBV6-2/TRBV6-3,TRBD1,TRBJ2-1,few
TGTGCCAGCAGCAGAGTAGGCATCTATGGCTACACCTTC,CASSRVGIYGYTF,TRBV6-2/TRBV6-3,NA,TRBJ1-2,NA
TGTGCCAGCAACAATGGAAGCGGGAGGGCCTCCTACAATGAGCAGTTCTTC,CASNNGSGRASYNEQFF,TRBV5-6,TRBD2,TRBJ2-1,NA
TGCGCCAGCAGTTCCGGGAGAGCCCCCGGGGAGCAGTACTTC,CASSSGRAPGEQYF,TRBV10-2,NA,TRBJ2-7,NA
TGTGCCAGCAGCCAACCCCGCTGGGGTTCTGGGGCCAACGTCCTGACTTTC,CASSQPRWGSGANVLTF,TRBV11-3,NA,TRBJ2-6,many
TGTGCCAGCAAGACCTCCTACGAGCAGTACTTC,CASKTSYEQYF,TRBV7-9,NA,TRBJ2-7,NA